This record covers a single T cell receptor (beta chain). Its antigen is as yet unknown. What was sequenced were expressed TCRB transcripts, since all of the isolated RNA had been reverse transcribed. Clones were sequenced by immunoSEQ multiplex PCR, and TCRdb holds only the in-frame ones, with some missing. The table lists 350,000 to 450,000 clones, roughly an eighth of them singletons. The sample belongs to a study of beta chain features in type 1 diabetes. Notes on the study in general: Shortening that was moderate but significant affected the TCRB CDR3s of Type 1 diabetes patients in all four CD4+ subsets.

This CDR3 is built from 15 residues. Trimming took off 8 bases at V and 7 bases at J, with 21 bases between the two ends. Germline assignment: CDR1 MDHEN and CDR2 SYDVKM. The receptor was derived from a young woman with type 1 diabetes. The gene calls are TRBV28 and TRBJ1-5, with D tentatively TRBD1 (5 bases). The source material was naive CD4+ T cells from blood. CDR3 sequence: CASHPPGRNGQPQHF. The CDR3 DNA reads as TGTGCCAGCCATCCCCCAGGGCGAAATGGACAGCCCCAGCATTTT.